This T cell receptor (beta chain) emerged from a study of blood T cell repertoires in COVID-19. In the study overall: PBMCs, B-cell-depleted T cells, or T cells were the source of the cDNA or gDNA that made up the material.

Measured with immunoSEQ multiplex PCR; TCRdb has only the in-frame clones, and not every one. The sample has 90,000 to 140,000 clones, around 86% seen once. CDR3 size: 14 residues. Unmatched junction bases numbered 8, after V lost 7 bases and J lost 8 bases. Germline-derived CDR1 and CDR2 are SGHTA and FQGNSA. The material sequenced was peripheral blood. The clonotype comes from a man aged 50 to 60 with acute or convalescent COVID-19. This chain joins TRBV7-2 and TRBJ2-1; 10 bases fit TRBD2. The DNA for the CDR3 is TGTGCCAGCAAACCGGGACTAGCGTACCATGAGCAGTTCTTC. Translating gives CASKPGLAYHEQFF.